This paragraph covers one T cell receptor beta chain sequence. Within the sample, other DNA sequences also encode this same CDR3. The entry originates in a study of shared clonotypes between healthy human individuals. Original methodology: Filtering of immunoSEQ junctional sequences could not match full-length read filtering. Only in-frame clones appear in the TCRdb table, and some are missing; sequencing was by immunoSEQ multiplex PCR. D and trimming were read from the DNA, whereas the V and J calls and clone size are those reported in that table. The data show about 700,000 clones, under 80% seen once. V was pared by 2 bases and J by 5 bases, with 6 bases between. The CDR3 has 11 residues. Germline values: CDR1 DFQATT, CDR2 SNEGSKA (reference sequence).

Specimen: memory CD4+ T cells sorted from blood. Subset defined: CD45RA-negative fraction. The chain is built from TRBV20-1 and TRBJ2-5; D not certain. The origin of this receptor is a woman aged 30 to 39 in good health. The CDR3: CSARKSETQYF. CDR3 DNA sequence: TGCAGTGCTAGAAAATCGGAGACCCAGTACTTC.